Each of the 15 T cell receptor beta chains below was sequenced from the same sample in a study of high-grade serous ovarian cancer treatment subgroups. The tumor samples were collected prior to definitive surgery or chemotherapy. Clones were sequenced by immunoSEQ multiplex PCR, and TCRdb holds only the in-frame ones, with some missing. The repertoire holds some 3,200 clones, with around 75% as singletons. Sequenced: tumor tissue. These receptors were taken from a human donor with high-grade serous ovarian cancer.

V and J are TRBV27 and TRBJ2-7, with D possibly TRBD2 on 5 matching bases. Per germline, CDR1 MNHEY and CDR2 SMNVEV (reference sequence). The V end was cut by 8 bases, the J end by 6 bases, with 20 bases between. This CDR3 region has 14 residues. The DNA of the CDR3 is TGTGCCAGCGTGATAGCGAACCCCCCAGGCGAGCAGTACTTC. Translating it yields CASVIANPPGEQYF.

There are a few counts of this clone. The chain combines TRBV5-6 with TRBJ2-7, with D perhaps matching TRBD1 (5 bases). V lost 5 bases, J lost 4 bases, and 19 bases lay in between. This CDR3 comprises 15 residues. CDR1 is SGHDT and CDR2 is YYEEEE in the germline V gene. This CDR3 is CASRGPESAFYEQYF. CDR3 coding DNA: TGTGCCAGCAGGGGGCCGGAGTCAGCCTTTTACGAGCAGTACTTC.

CDR3 in amino acids: CASSLSAGGNSPLHF. CDR3 coding DNA: TGTGCCAGCAGTTTATCCGCAGGGGGCAATTCACCCCTCCACTTT. This chain uses TRBV27 with TRBJ1-6; 8 positions agree with TRBD1. The CDR3 is 15 residues long. V lost 0 bases to trimming and J lost 7 bases; unmatched junction nucleotides: 2. Germline CDR1 reads MNHEY; CDR2 reads SMNVEV (reference sequence).

V is TRBV6-1 and J is TRBJ2-3, with 7 nucleotides matching TRBD2. This CDR3 region has 17 residues. After removal of 4 bases from V and 2 bases from J, the junction contained 12 bases not matched to a gene. The germline CDR1 and CDR2 sequences are MNHNS and SASEGT. The CDR3 region has the DNA TGTGCCAGCAGTGTCGGTAGCGGGCTTTCCCCCACAGATACGCAGTATTTT. Its translation is CASSVGSGLSPTDTQYF.

J is TRBJ2-5 and V is TRBV19; weak D call: TRBD2 (5 bases). V was pared by 4 bases and J by 4 bases, with 19 bases between. The germline V gene encodes CDR1 LNHDA and CDR2 SQIVND (reference sequence). This CDR3 is 16 amino acids long. CDR3 sequence reads: CASSSPSGPAGETQYF. The CDR3 nucleotides read TGTGCCAGTAGTAGCCCGAGCGGCCCGGCAGGAGAGACCCAGTACTTC.

The J gene is TRBJ2-1, the V gene TRBV19; 11 bases align to TRBD2. The germline CDR1 and CDR2 sequences are LNHDA and SQIVND (reference sequence). The CDR3 has 15 amino acids. Trimming removed 5 bases from V and 4 bases from J; junction bases left unmatched: 4. CDR3 protein: CASSPASGRYNEQFF. Here the CDR3 DNA reads TGTGCCAGTAGTCCTGCTAGCGGGAGGTACAATGAGCAGTTCTTC.

The chain couples TRBV5-1 to TRBJ2-3; TRBD1 might be the D (6 bases). Trimming shortened V by 4 bases and J by 7 bases, and 19 bases separated the two germline ends. There are 15 residues in the CDR3. The germline gives CDR1 SGHRS, CDR2 YFSETQ. CDR3 in DNA: TGCGCCAGCAGCAAGGGACACCGCGATCTTCATACGCAGTATTTT. Translated: CASSKGHRDLHTQYF.

The chain is built from TRBV19 and TRBJ2-6, with D uncertain. CDR3 length: 18 residues. V dropped 4 bases and J dropped 5 bases, with 21 bases sitting between them. Germline values: CDR1 LNHDA, CDR2 SQIVND (reference sequence). The CDR3 DNA sequence: TGTGCCAGTAGTAAATGCGAGACAAATCACAGTCGGGCCAACGTCCTGACTTTC. Translating gives CASSKCETNHSRANVLTF.

DNA of the CDR3: TGTGCCAGCAGCGATCGTGCTAGCGGGAGACGCAATGAGCAGTTCTTC. Encoded protein: CASSDRASGRRNEQFF. The chain combines TRBV9 with TRBJ2-1; 10 bases map to TRBD2. There are 16 residues in the CDR3. Losses at the gene ends were 3 bases for V and 6 bases for J; bases not matched to a gene: 9. Germline assignment: CDR1 SGDLS and CDR2 YYNGEE.

The gene calls are TRBV7-2 and TRBJ2-7, with 12 bases matching TRBD2. This CDR3 has 18 residues. Germline V CDR1 and CDR2: SGHTA, FQGNSA. The J segment lost 3 bases and the V segment lost 3 bases, leaving 12 bases of the junction unmatched. The CDR3 DNA reads as TGTGCCAGCAGCTTCTCCTTAGGCGCTAGCGGGGGGGGCTACGAGCAGTACTTC. Amino acids: CASSFSLGASGGGYEQYF.

The chain couples TRBV10-1 to TRBJ1-1; 9 bases map to TRBD1. V dropped 5 bases and J dropped 0; count of bases not matched to a gene: 7. This CDR3 contains 16 residues. Germline V lookup: CDR1 WNHNN, CDR2 SYGVQD (reference sequence). CDR3: CASSRNRGLVNTEAFF. The CDR3 coding sequence is TGCGCCAGCAGTAGGAACAGGGGGCTCGTGAACACTGAAGCTTTCTTT.

The V call is TRBV7-3, the J call TRBJ2-3, with unresolved D. The V and J ends lost 1 base and 0 bases respectively, with 8 bases between them. The CDR3 sequence is 15 residues long. In germline, CDR1 is SGHTA, CDR2 FQGTGA. The CDR3 reads CASSLMAASTDTQYF. As DNA, the CDR3 is TGTGCCAGCAGCTTAATGGCAGCTAGCACAGATACGCAGTATTTT.

The sample holds a few counts of this clone. This chain uses TRBV11-3 with TRBJ2-1; possibly TRBD1 for D (6 bases). CDR3 size: 15 residues. The V and J ends lost 0 bases and 5 bases respectively, with 11 bases between them. The germline CDR1 and CDR2 sequences are SGHNT and YENEEA. In DNA, the CDR3 is TGTGCCAGCAGCTTAGAACAGGGATCCAACAATGAGCAGTTCTTC. Translating it yields CASSLEQGSNNEQFF.

This clone was seen once. The chain joins TRBV19 to TRBJ1-5; D not certain. Trimming stripped 4 bases from V and 4 bases from J, with 8 bases between. Germline CDR1 reads LNHDA; CDR2 reads SQIVND (reference sequence). The CDR3 is made up of 13 amino acids. DNA of the CDR3: TGTGCCAGTAGTAAAACCTATAATCAGCCCCAGCATTTT. Protein sequence: CASSKTYNQPQHF.

The chain links TRBV29-1 to TRBJ2-1; either TRBD1 or TRBD2 may fit D (6 bases each). This CDR3 has 12 residues. V shed 3 bases and J shed 7 bases, with 10 bases lying between them. The germline V gene encodes CDR1 SQVTM and CDR2 ANQGSEA. CDR3: CSVDRGGNEQFF. The CDR3 DNA is TGCAGCGTTGACAGGGGAGGAAATGAGCAGTTCTTC.